Listed below are T cell receptor beta chains from one sample, sequenced in a study of blood T cells in healthy people across ages. From the 5' RACE reads, TCRdb called clonotypes with MiXCR, one entry per CDR3 protein. The data contain 550,000 to 750,000 distinct CDR3 sequences, approximately 21% of them singletons. Sample: blood. The receptors derive from a man aged 65 to 85 in good health. Each CDR3 is given with its conserved first and last residue. D genes are given only for firm matches. A row's size may be missing; if present it is once, few, many or a size class.

J	D	V	size	CDR3	DNA
TRBJ2-1	TRBD2	TRBV20-1	-	CSARARDTLAGGYNEQFF	TGCAGTGCTAGAGCGCGGGACACCCTAGCGGGAGGCTACAATGAGCAGTTCTTC
TRBJ2-7	-	TRBV2	-	CASSRTGIEQHF	TGTGCCAGCAGTAGGACTGGCATCGAGCAGCACTTC
TRBJ2-4	-	TRBV28	few	CATDGGLLAKNIQYF	TGTGCCACGGACGGTGGATTACTAGCCAAAAACATTCAGTACTTC
TRBJ1-1	-	TRBV7-9	many	CASSLGLGNEAFF	TGTGCCAGCAGCTTAGGGCTAGGTAACGAAGCTTTCTTT
TRBJ2-3	-	TRBV29-1	few	CSVEWDRTDTQYF	TGCAGCGTTGAATGGGATCGCACAGATACGCAGTATTTT
TRBJ1-1	TRBD1	TRBV11-2	-	CASSPNRGPEAFF	TGTGCCAGCAGCCCGAACAGGGGCCCCGAAGCTTTCTTT
TRBJ2-7	TRBD1	TRBV10-3	few	CATSGTGERNEQYF	TGTGCCACATCGGGGACAGGGGAGAGGAACGAGCAGTACTTC
TRBJ1-2	-	TRBV2	-	CASSARQVYGYTF	TGTGCCAGCAGTGCTCGACAGGTCTATGGCTACACCTTC
TRBJ2-5	-	TRBV18	-	CASSPPTTETRYF	TGTGCCAGCTCACCACCGACTACAGAGACCCGGTACTTC
TRBJ2-1	-	TRBV5-5	few	CASSSALVQNNEQFF	TGTGCCAGCAGCTCGGCCCTGGTGCAAAACAATGAGCAGTTCTTC
TRBJ2-3	-	TRBV12-3/TRBV12-4	-	CASSFRQDSTDTQYF	TGTGCCAGCAGTTTTCGGCAGGACTCCACAGATACGCAGTATTTT
TRBJ1-2	-	TRBV27	-	CASSLCPLKGGGYTF	TGTGCCAGCAGTTTATGCCCCTTGAAGGGAGGCGGCTACACCTTC
TRBJ2-5	-	TRBV9	few	CASSGTGVQETQYF	TGTGCCAGCAGCGGGACCGGGGTTCAAGAGACCCAGTACTTC
TRBJ2-1	-	TRBV7-6	few	CASSLEMSSYNEQFF	TGTGCCAGCAGCTTAGAAATGAGCTCCTACAATGAGCAGTTCTTC